A single sample gave rise to the 9 T cell receptor beta chains below, sequenced in a study of blood T cell repertoires in COVID-19. The repertoire was sequenced with immunoSEQ multiplex PCR; TCRdb's copy has only in-frame clones and lacks some. The sample lists more than 12,000 clones, 85% to 90% occurring once. The specimen was peripheral blood. All receptors come from a woman in her 70s in a cohort sampled during active or convalescent COVID-19.

Only one count was recorded for this clone. The chain couples TRBV3-1 (or the pseudogene TRBV3-2) to TRBJ2-1; 8 nucleotides align to TRBD2. The CDR3 loop spans 16 amino acids. V was clipped by 3 bases and J by 9 bases; unmatched bases: 13. CDR1 and CDR2 from the germline V gene are LGHDT and YNNKEL (reference sequence). CDR3 amino acids: CASSQLTSAGGGEQFF. CDR3 nucleotide sequence: TGTGCCAGCAGCCAGCTGACTAGTGCGGGGGGTGGTGAGCAGTTCTTC.

This sequence joins TRBV4-1 and TRBJ2-5; 8 nucleotides agree with TRBD2. Germline-derived CDR1 and CDR2 are MGHRA and YSYEKL. The J segment lost 1 base and the V segment lost 2 bases, leaving 18 bases of the junction unmatched. CDR3 length: 20 residues. Here the CDR3 DNA reads TGCGCCAGCAGCCAAAACCGCGGCGCGGGGGGCCACACAGCCCAAGAGACCCAGTACTTC. Translated: CASSQNRGAGGHTAQETQYF.

The CDR3 coding sequence is TGTGCCAGCACTCAAGGGATGGGGGGGGCCTATGGCTACACCTTC. Translated, it gives CASTQGMGGAYGYTF. The V call is TRBV7-2, the J call TRBJ1-2; D may be TRBD1 (6 bases). This CDR3 is 15 amino acids long. CDR1 and CDR2 from the germline V gene are SGHTA and FQGNSA. With 7 bases removed from V and 4 bases from J, the gap between germline ends came to 19 bases.

The chain combines TRBV6-6 with TRBJ2-3, with 7 positions matching TRBD2. The trim removed 4 bases at V and 2 bases at J, leaving 6 bases unmatched. The CDR3 runs to 15 residues. CDR1 and CDR2 (germline): MNHNY, SVGAGI (reference sequence). In DNA form, the CDR3 reads TGTGCCAGCAGTTCATGGGGGGGGGTCACAGATACGCAGTATTTT. This codes for CASSSWGGVTDTQYF.

The chain employs TRBV18 and TRBJ2-1, with TRBD2 matching 15 bases. V lost 2 bases to trimming and J lost 8 bases; unmatched junction nucleotides: 4. Germline loops: CDR1 KGHSH, CDR2 LQKENI. This CDR3 comprises 16 residues. CDR3 DNA sequence: TGTGCCAGCTCACCAGACGGGACTAGCGGGAGGCATGAGCAGTTCTTC. Translating gives CASSPDGTSGRHEQFF.

This clone was detected only once. The chain links TRBV7-9 to TRBJ2-5; perhaps TRBD2 as D (5 bases). This CDR3 spans 15 amino acids. From germline, CDR1 is SEHNR and CDR2 FQNEAQ (reference sequence). The V and J ends lost 5 bases and 4 bases respectively, with 17 bases between them. The CDR3 here is CASSGGSLTGETQYF. CDR3 nucleotides: TGTGCCAGCAGCGGAGGAAGCCTTACGGGAGAGACCCAGTACTTC.

The chain has TRBV7-2 and TRBJ2-2, with no clear D. This CDR3 comprises 13 residues. V was pared by 5 bases and J by 6 bases, with 10 bases between. CDR1 and CDR2 (germline): SGHTA, FQGNSA. The CDR3 DNA follows: TGTGCCAGCAGCCTCCTCCCCGCCGGGGAGCTGTTTTTT. Translation: CASSLLPAGELFF.

J is TRBJ1-2 and V is TRBV19; TRBD1 matches 10 bases. Germline CDR1 is LNHDA and CDR2 is SQIVND (reference sequence). The CDR3 is 17 amino acids. V lost 4 bases and J lost 4; bases outside the gene matches: 12. The CDR3, as DNA: TGTGCCAGTAGTAGCCGGGACAGGGGCGAAGTAGGCTATGGCTACACCTTC. Its protein product is CASSSRDRGEVGYGYTF.

The chain uses TRBV11-2 and TRBJ2-2; TRBD1 matches 8 bases. The CDR3 extends over 16 amino acids. Trimming at V came to 6 bases and at J to 6 bases, leaving 12 bases not matched to a gene. Germline lookup yields CDR1 SGHAT and CDR2 FQNNGV. In DNA form, the CDR3 reads TGTGCCAGCAGATCTCCTGACAGGGGAGTTTCCGGGGAGCTGTTTTTT. This encodes CASRSPDRGVSGELFF.